These 3 T cell receptor beta chains were sequenced from one sample in a study of graft-versus-host responses after intestinal transplantation. Data came from immunoSEQ multiplex PCR; TCRdb stores just in-frame clones and leaves some out. The table records about 110,000 clones, approximately 93% of them present only once. Antigen specificity for these receptors is unknown. This sample comprised unstimulated CD8+ T cells sorted from spleen or lymph node cells, obtained before transplant. These receptors were collected from a human donor who was the organ donor for an intestinal transplant.

The chain has TRBV9 and TRBJ2-1, with 9 bases that match TRBD2. J gave up 0 bases and V 0 bases, and 19 bases lay outside the gene matches. Germline V gives CDR1 SGDLS, CDR2 YYNGEE. The CDR3 is 22 residues long. In DNA, the CDR3 is TGTGCCAGCAGCGTAGTGGGCTCCGCGGGAGGGCCCCTTTCGAGCTCCTACAATGAGCAGTTCTTC. The encoded protein is CASSVVGSAGGPLSSSYNEQFF.

This chain links TRBV4-1 with TRBJ2-1, with D perhaps matching TRBD1 or TRBD2 (6 bases each). Looked up from germline, CDR1 is MGHRA and CDR2 is YSYEKL. Trimming took 1 base from V and 6 from J, leaving 22 bases between them. This CDR3 spans 18 amino acids. CDR3 amino acids: CASSQVGPRGERANEQFF. The CDR3 nucleotides read TGCGCCAGCAGCCAAGTAGGGCCAAGGGGGGAGAGGGCCAATGAGCAGTTCTTC.

The CDR3 loop is CASSLQGVNEQYF. DNA of the CDR3: TGCGCCAGCAGCCTACAGGGGGTGAACGAGCAGTACTTC. The chain employs TRBV5-1 and TRBJ2-7; 8 nucleotides line up with TRBD1. Germline V CDR1 and CDR2: SGHRS, YFSETQ. With V trimmed by 4 bases and J by 5 bases, 5 bases remained unmatched. The CDR3 has 13 residues.